The T cell receptor (beta chain) under discussion was sequenced for a study of Ad26.COV2.S vaccination and SARS-CoV-2 variants (dated by TCRdb to the early 2020s). Context from the whole study: Vaccine-arm donors came from COV1001, a multicentre, randomized, double-blind, placebo-controlled phase I-IIa trial of Ad26.COV2.S in healthy adults. Trial participants were randomized into five groups of five: low-dose or high-dose Ad26.COV2.S given once or twice, or placebo on both occasions. Blinding of investigators to trial group allocation was maintained during experiments and outcome assessment. Ad26.COV2.S was administered intramuscularly at 5 x 10^10 or 1 x 10^11 viral particles, either as a single shot or as two shots given 56 days apart. TCRbeta repertoire sequencing was used to assess the specificity and breadth of SARS-CoV-2-reactive T cell receptors after Ad26.COV2.S vaccination. The TCR-sequenced set comprised approximately 32 samples: about 19 Ad26.COV2.S vaccine recipients, 5 placebo recipients and 8 SARS-CoV-2 convalescent individuals.

In the paper's terms, the treatment or condition label means: some 19 received Ad26.COV2.S at low or high dose, single or two shots; about 5 received placebo; per-sample allocation not given. Repertoires of vaccine and placebo recipients were sequenced from samples taken on day 63 after the first injection. Cohort 1b enrolled 25 to 30 adults aged 18-55 years at a single site in Boston, USA, between 29 July and 7 August 2020. Ad26.COV2.S was a replication-incompetent adenovirus type 26 vector that expressed a prefusion-stabilized SARS-CoV-2 spike protein derived from the original Wuhan strain. As for this clone: Its binding antigen is unknown. There are no base qualities to consult, and no much larger clone falls within one base.

TCRbeta CDR3 regions were sequenced with the immunoSEQ Assay. After extraction, genomic DNA underwent amplification by bias-controlled multiplex PCR, followed by high-throughput sequencing. As for the original processing: To quantify the absolute abundance of every unique TCRbeta CDR3 region, sequences were collapsed and filtered. T cell fraction was estimated by normalizing TCRbeta template counts to usable DNA, with usable DNA measured through amplification of reference genes found in all nucleated cells. Repertoire TCRs were annotated as SARS-CoV-2-specific by exact matching of V gene, CDR3 amino acid sequence and J gene to a known reactive TCR set. MIRA supplied the reference SARS-CoV-2 TCR set, which was filtered for enrichment in COVID-19-positive ImmuneCODE repertoires so that public or cross-reactive TCRs were removed. Using the MIRA antigens, annotated TCRs were further analysed by specific ORF or by position within an ORF. Depth was the summed frequency of annotated unique rearrangements, while breadth was defined as annotated unique rearrangements over total unique productive rearrangements. Group comparisons of TCR breadth used two-sided Wilcoxon rank-sum tests. TCRdb retrieved this table from immuneACCESS and kept in-frame rearrangements only. Not all clones are present; in checked studies, unresolved V genes account for under half, and no reason is known for the remainder. V, J and clone size derive from that table, while D and trimming were established from the DNA sequence. For this sample the table gives 300,000 to 350,000 clones, of which 75% to 90% were detected only once. Roughly 10% of the sample is in the top ten clones.

What the study reported, not specific to this receptor: After vaccination, substantial breadth of spike-specific CD8+ and CD4+ T cell responses was reported. It was noted by the authors that total T cell responses may have been underestimated by the TCR breadth and depth analyses. Compared with placebo recipients, Ad26.COV2.S recipients showed higher spike-specific TCR breadth (P = 0.0014). The study lacked the statistical power to compare responses across vaccine doses or regimens. Comparable non-spike TCR breadth was observed between vaccine and placebo recipients, consistent with only spike being contained in the vaccine.

The germline V gene (reference sequence) sets CDR1 to LGHDT and CDR2 to YNNKEL. Cut back by 2 bases and 4 bases, the V and J ends lie 14 bases apart. Reading from cysteine to phenylalanine, the CDR3 counts 16 amino acids. Here the CDR3 DNA is all that survives: 48 bases in frame from base 1. Material: peripheral blood, obtained in a trial of Ad26.COV2.S vaccine versus placebo. This TCR was sampled from a person aged 18-65 years who received the Ad26.COV2.S COVID-19 vaccine or a placebo. In this chain, TRBV3-1 (or the pseudogene TRBV3-2) is recombined with TRBJ2-2; the best D guess is TRBD1, with 5 bases matching. The encoded CDR3 is CASSQRAGNSTGELFF. The bases read TGTGCCAGCAGCCAAAGGGCAGGGAATTCCACCGGGGAGCTGTTTTTT.